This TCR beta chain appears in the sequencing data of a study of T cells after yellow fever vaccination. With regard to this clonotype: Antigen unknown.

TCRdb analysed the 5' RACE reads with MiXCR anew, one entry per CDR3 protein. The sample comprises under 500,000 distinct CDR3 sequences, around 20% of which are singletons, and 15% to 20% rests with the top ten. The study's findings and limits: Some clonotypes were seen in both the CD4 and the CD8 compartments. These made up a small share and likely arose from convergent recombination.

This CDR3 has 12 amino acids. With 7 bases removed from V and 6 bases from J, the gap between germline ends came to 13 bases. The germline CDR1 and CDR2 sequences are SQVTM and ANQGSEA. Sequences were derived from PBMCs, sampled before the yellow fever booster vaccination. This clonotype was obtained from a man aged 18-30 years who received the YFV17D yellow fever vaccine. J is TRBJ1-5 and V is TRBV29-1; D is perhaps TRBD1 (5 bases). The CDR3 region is CSASTGTQPQHF. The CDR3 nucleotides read TGCAGCGCTAGTACGGGGACTCAGCCCCAGCATTTT. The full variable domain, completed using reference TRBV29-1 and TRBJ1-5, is SAVISQKPSRDICQRGTSLTIQCQVDSQVTMMFWYRQQPGQSLTLIATANQGSEATYESGFVIDKFPISRPNLTFSTLTVSNMSPEDSSIYLCSASTGTQPQHFGDGTRLSIL.